This is a list of T cell receptor beta chains from one sample in a study of cytotoxic CD8 clonotypes in ibrutinib-treated CLL. Sequencing used immunoSEQ multiplex PCR; TCRdb keeps in-frame clones, though not all of them. The sample consists of roughly 63,000 clones, approximately 57% of them appearing once. The source material was PBMCs, sampled after 12 months of ibrutinib treatment. These receptors were collected from a human donor with chronic lymphocytic leukemia. Each CDR3 is given with its conserved first and last residue. The D gene is left open where the match is weak. Rows may omit the clone size; those that give it use once, few, many or a size class.

>14|TRBD2|TRBV19|TRBJ2-1|-
CASSIGGGGNEQFF
TGTGCCAGTAGTATAGGCGGGGGGGGTAATGAGCAGTTCTTC
>15|-|TRBV5-6|TRBJ1-2|-
CASSLVFGSTYGYTF
TGTGCCAGCAGCTTGGTTTTCGGCAGCACCTATGGCTACACCTTC
>14|-|TRBV18|TRBJ2-3|-
CASSPLPGTDTQYF
TGTGCCAGCTCACCACTGCCAGGCACAGATACGCAGTATTTT
>12|-|TRBV28|TRBJ2-3|-
CASIGPADTQYF
TGTGCCAGCATTGGGCCCGCAGATACGCAGTATTTT
>15|TRBD2|TRBV5-8|TRBJ2-5|-
CASSSGLAAQETQYF
TGTGCCAGCAGCTCAGGACTAGCGGCACAAGAGACCCAGTACTTC
>15|TRBD2|TRBV5-4|TRBJ2-1|-
CASSFERGPYNEQFF
TGTGCCAGCAGCTTCGAGCGGGGGCCTTACAATGAGCAGTTCTTC
>13|TRBD1|TRBV29-1|TRBJ1-2|-
CSAGDRVAGGYTF
TGCAGCGCCGGGGACAGGGTAGCTGGTGGCTACACCTTC
>11|-|TRBV19|TRBJ2-2|-
CASRGTGELFF
TGTGCCAGTAGAGGCACCGGGGAGCTGTTTTTT
>14|-|TRBV7-9|TRBJ2-2|-
CASSSGLLAGELFF
TGTGCCAGCAGCTCCGGACTCCTCGCCGGGGAGCTGTTTTTT
>15|TRBD1|TRBV7-9|TRBJ1-2|-
CASSPQGTANYGYTF
TGTGCCAGCAGCCCCCAGGGGACAGCTAACTATGGCTACACCTTC
>15|TRBD2|TRBV5-6|TRBJ2-3|-
CASSLAAGGPDTQYF
TGTGCCAGCAGCTTGGCAGCGGGGGGGCCAGATACGCAGTATTTT
>14|-|TRBV18|TRBJ2-7|-
CASSPRSGSREQYF
TGTGCCAGCTCACCACGGTCCGGGTCTCGTGAGCAGTACTTC
>13|-|TRBV4-2|TRBJ2-2|-
CASSRRGTGELFF
TGTGCCAGCAGCCGGCGGGGCACCGGGGAGCTGTTTTTT
>11|-|TRBV29-1|TRBJ2-1|-
CAGGLYNEQFF
TGCGCCGGTGGGCTCTACAATGAGCAGTTCTTC
>18|TRBD1|TRBV2|TRBJ2-6|-
CASRPGTGFISGANVLTF
TGTGCCAGCAGACCCGGGACAGGGTTTATTAGTGGGGCCAACGTCCTGACTTTC
>15|TRBD1|TRBV11-3|TRBJ1-1|few
CASSDPDRGRTEAFF
TGTGCCAGCAGCGACCCGGACAGGGGAAGGACTGAAGCTTTCTTT
>14|-|TRBV6-5|TRBJ2-3|-
CASSYSRTTDTQYF
TGTGCCAGCAGTTACAGTAGGACCACAGATACGCAGTATTTT
>15|-|TRBV14|TRBJ1-1|many
CASSPTWGINTEAFF
TGTGCCAGCAGCCCTACGTGGGGTATAAACACTGAAGCTTTCTTT
>15|-|TRBV18|TRBJ1-3|-
CASSPRGASGNTIYF
TGTGCCAGCTCACCACGCGGGGCCTCTGGAAACACCATATATTTT